The next 17 T cell receptor beta chains were all read from a single sample in a study of cytomegalovirus exposure and HLA in healthy donors. Profiled with immunoSEQ multiplex PCR; TCRdb holds only in-frame clones, not every one. This sample has 220,000 or so clones, with under 95% found just once. What was sequenced was PBMCs. Receptors originate from a woman between 18 and 29 years old in good health and CMV-seronegative.

This chain joins TRBV6-6 and TRBJ1-3; 9 nucleotides line up with TRBD1. V was pared by 6 bases and J by 11 bases, with 5 bases of the junction left unmatched. CDR1 and CDR2 (germline): MNHNY, SVGAGI (reference sequence). The CDR3 length is 12 residues. The CDR3 here is CASRPGQGPIYF. The CDR3 bases are TGTGCCAGCAGGCCTGGACAGGGGCCCATATATTTT.

V usage is TRBV7-9 and J usage is TRBJ2-3, with D unresolved. The germline gives CDR1 SEHNR, CDR2 FQNEAQ (reference sequence). The CDR3 spans 15 residues. Deletions cut 5 bases from V and 3 bases from J, with 15 bases between. The CDR3 DNA follows: TGTGCCAGCAGCCCCCAAGGTTGGGCGACAGATACGCAGTATTTT. Protein: CASSPQGWATDTQYF.

This chain links TRBV11-2 with TRBJ2-2; D is perhaps TRBD1 (6 bases). This CDR3 contains 14 residues. CDR1 is SGHAT and CDR2 is FQNNGV in the germline V gene. Trimming removed 1 base at V and 4 bases at J, with 7 bases between. The CDR3 protein is CASSLGGRTGELFF. The DNA of the CDR3 is TGTGCCAGCAGCTTAGGGGGGCGCACCGGGGAGCTGTTTTTT.

This clone showed up just once. V and J are TRBV5-1 and TRBJ2-1, with 8 bases that match TRBD1. This CDR3 has 15 residues. The germline V gene encodes CDR1 SGHRS and CDR2 YFSETQ. Trimming cost V 8 bases and J 4 bases; bases outside gene matches: 11. DNA of the CDR3: TGCGCCAGTTCAAGCCAGGGACAGGCGTACAATGAGCAGTTCTTC. This translates into CASSSQGQAYNEQFF.

The chain employs TRBV19 and TRBJ2-4; TRBD2 matches 11 bases. Germline assignment: CDR1 LNHDA and CDR2 SQIVND (reference sequence). J was trimmed by 6 bases and V by 6 bases; bases with no gene match: 7. This CDR3 is built from 15 residues. The CDR3 spells CASRGGLAARNIQYF. In DNA form, the CDR3 reads TGTGCCAGTAGGGGGGGACTAGCGGCGAGAAACATTCAGTACTTC. The full variable domain, completed using reference TRBV19 and TRBJ2-4, is DGGITQSPKYLFRKEGQNVTLSCEQNLNHDAMYWYRQDPGQGLRLIYYSQIVNDFQKGDIAEGYSVSREKKESFPLTVTSAQKNPTAFYLCASRGGLAARNIQYFGAGTRLSVL.

This chain joins TRBV6-5 and TRBJ2-1, with a tentative D call TRBD1 (5 bases). CDR3 length: 15 amino acids. Germline CDR1 reads MNHEY; CDR2 reads SVGAGI. The germline V and J ends were trimmed by 0 bases and 8 bases, with 14 bases remaining between them. CDR3 region: CASSYSNRGKDEQFF. CDR3 DNA sequence: TGTGCCAGCAGTTACTCGAATAGGGGTAAGGATGAGCAGTTCTTC.

This rearrangement joins TRBV4-2 to TRBJ2-1; D perhaps matches TRBD2 (5 bases). Trimming took 1 base from V and 5 from J, leaving 12 bases between them. Germline V CDR1 and CDR2: LGHNA, YNFKEQ. The CDR3 extends over 15 amino acids. For the CDR3, the DNA is TGTGCCAGCAGCCAAGTTATCGGGATGGACAATGAGCAGTTCTTC. Its protein product is CASSQVIGMDNEQFF.

The CDR3 DNA is TGTGCCAGCAGCCCGCGGACAGGGTTCACTGAAGCTTTCTTT. Protein sequence: CASSPRTGFTEAFF. V usage is TRBV5-4 and J usage is TRBJ1-1; 8 bases fit TRBD1. This CDR3 has 14 amino acids. Germline V gives CDR1 SGHNT, CDR2 YYREEE (reference sequence). Unmatched junction bases numbered 6, after V lost 4 bases and J lost 4 bases.

The V gene is TRBV11-3, the J gene TRBJ2-1, with TRBD1 matching 7 bases. V gave up 1 base and J gave up 8 bases; unmatched junction bases: 8. This CDR3 is 15 amino acids long. The germline CDR1 and CDR2 sequences are SGHNT and YENEEA. CDR3 region: CASSLGTGLWHEQFF. In nucleotides, the CDR3 is TGTGCCAGCAGCTTAGGGACAGGATTGTGGCATGAGCAGTTCTTC. Filled out from reference TRBV11-3 and TRBJ2-1, the complete variable domain reads EAGVVQSPRYKIIEKKQPVAFWCNPISGHNTLYWYLQNLGQGPELLIRYENEEAVDDSQLPKDRFSAERLKGVDSTLKIQPAELGDSAVYLCASSLGTGLWHEQFFGPGTRLTVL.

This chain links TRBV6-1 with TRBJ1-5, with 7 bases lining up with TRBD1. This CDR3 is 15 amino acids long. With 2 bases clipped from V and 2 bases from J, the junction kept 3 bases outside the gene matches. In germline, CDR1 is MNHNS, CDR2 SASEGT. CDR3 nucleotide sequence: TGTGCCAGCAGTGAACCTACAGGGGGCAATCAGCCCCAGCATTTT. This encodes CASSEPTGGNQPQHF.

CDR3 bases: TGTGCCAGCAGCCGAAATAGCGGACTCTCCTACGAGCAGTACTTC. Translated: CASSRNSGLSYEQYF. The genes are TRBV5-5 and TRBJ2-7, with D possibly matching TRBD2 (6 bases). Germline V gene data show CDR1 as SGHKS and CDR2 as YYEKEE (reference sequence). This CDR3 spans 15 amino acids. The germline V and J ends were trimmed by 4 bases and 0 bases, with 14 bases remaining between them.

This chain uses TRBV27 with TRBJ2-1, with 9 bases matching TRBD1. The germline gives CDR1 MNHEY, CDR2 SMNVEV (reference sequence). The ends lost 5 bases at V and 5 bases at J; junction bases unmatched: 10. The CDR3 is made up of 16 amino acids. The DNA of the CDR3 is TGTGCCAGCAGTCTAAAGGGACAGGGAATGCACAATGAGCAGTTCTTC. As protein: CASSLKGQGMHNEQFF.

V is TRBV5-4 and J is TRBJ1-2; D remains ambiguous. The CDR3 is made up of 15 amino acids. V was trimmed by 1 base and J by 2 bases, leaving 12 bases between them. CDR1 is SGHNT, CDR2 YYREEE, per germline (reference sequence). The CDR3 reads CASSLLREVNYGYTF. The CDR3 DNA sequence: TGTGCCAGCAGCTTGCTTAGGGAGGTAAACTATGGCTACACCTTC.

The chain has TRBV30 and TRBJ1-3; D is perhaps TRBD1 (6 bases). Germline V gives CDR1 GTSNPN, CDR2 SVGIG (reference sequence). CDR3 length: 13 amino acids. V was pared by 4 bases and J by 7 bases, with 14 bases between. Written as DNA, the CDR3 is TGTGCCTGGACAACAGGGTTCAGTAACACCATATATTTT. It codes for CAWTTGFSNTIYF.

The rearrangement links TRBV6-5 to TRBJ1-2, with 7 bases identical to TRBD1. CDR1 is MNHEY, CDR2 SVGAGI, per germline. There are 15 residues in the CDR3. Unmatched junction bases numbered 13, after V lost 7 bases and J lost 5 bases. CDR3 loop: CASNINRDRAYGYTF. The CDR3 region has the DNA TGTGCCAGCAATATAAATCGGGACAGAGCTTATGGCTACACCTTC.

In its sample, this clone was seen once. The chain uses TRBV6-1 and TRBJ1-5; D remains unclear. This CDR3 has 15 residues. CDR1 is MNHNS and CDR2 is SASEGT in the germline V gene. Trimming took 2 bases from V and 0 from J, leaving 8 bases between them. CDR3 sequence reads: CASSEISYSNQPQHF. The CDR3 nucleotides read TGTGCCAGCAGTGAAATATCGTATAGCAATCAGCCCCAGCATTTT.

The sample holds one count of this clone. The V call is TRBV27, the J call TRBJ1-1, with a possible D match to TRBD1 (6 bases). The length of the CDR3 is 15 residues. Trimming removed 0 bases at V and 7 bases at J, with 15 bases between. Per the germline V gene, CDR1 is MNHEY and CDR2 is SMNVEV (reference sequence). CDR3 bases: TGTGCCAGCAGTTTATCGGGGTCGCAGGGGAATGAAGCTTTCTTT. It translates to CASSLSGSQGNEAFF.